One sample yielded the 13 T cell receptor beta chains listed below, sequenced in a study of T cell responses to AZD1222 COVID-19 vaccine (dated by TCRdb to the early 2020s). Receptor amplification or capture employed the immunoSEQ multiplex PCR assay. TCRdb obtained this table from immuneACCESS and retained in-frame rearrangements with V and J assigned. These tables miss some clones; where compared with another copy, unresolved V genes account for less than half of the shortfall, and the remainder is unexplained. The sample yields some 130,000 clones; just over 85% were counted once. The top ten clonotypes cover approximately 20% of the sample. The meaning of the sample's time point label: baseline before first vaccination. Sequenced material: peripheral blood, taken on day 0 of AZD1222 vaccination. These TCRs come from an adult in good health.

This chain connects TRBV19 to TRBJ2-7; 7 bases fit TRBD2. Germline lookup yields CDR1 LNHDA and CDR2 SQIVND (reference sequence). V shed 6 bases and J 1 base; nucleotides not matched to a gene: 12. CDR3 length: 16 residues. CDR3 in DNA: TGTGCCAGTAGCAACTACCCACTAGCGCGGTCCTACGAGCAGTACTTC. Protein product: CASSNYPLARSYEQYF. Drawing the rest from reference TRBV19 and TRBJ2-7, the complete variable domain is DGGITQSPKYLFRKEGQNVTLSCEQNLNHDAMYWYRQDPGQGLRLIYYSQIVNDFQKGDIAEGYSVSREKKESFPLTVTSAQKNPTAFYLCASSNYPLARSYEQYFGPGTRLTVT.

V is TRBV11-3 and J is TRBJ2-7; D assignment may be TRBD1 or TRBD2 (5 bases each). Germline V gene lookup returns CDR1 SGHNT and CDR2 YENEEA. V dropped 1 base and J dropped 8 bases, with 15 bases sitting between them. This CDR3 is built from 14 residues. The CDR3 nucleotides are TGTGCCAGCAGCTTAGGCCCGGGACGGCCCCAGCAGTACTTC. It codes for CASSLGPGRPQQYF.

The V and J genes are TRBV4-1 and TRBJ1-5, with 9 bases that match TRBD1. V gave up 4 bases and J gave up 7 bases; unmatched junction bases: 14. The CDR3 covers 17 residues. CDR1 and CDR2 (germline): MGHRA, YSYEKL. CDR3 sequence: CASSRKGGQGLFQPQHF. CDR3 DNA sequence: TGCGCCAGCAGCCGAAAAGGGGGACAGGGTCTTTTCCAGCCCCAGCATTTT.

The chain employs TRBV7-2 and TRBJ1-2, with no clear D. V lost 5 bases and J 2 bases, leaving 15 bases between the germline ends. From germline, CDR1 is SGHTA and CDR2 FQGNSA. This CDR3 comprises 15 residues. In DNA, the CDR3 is TGTGCCAGCAGCCCGGACCTTGCGAGGAACTATGGCTACACCTTC. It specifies CASSPDLARNYGYTF.

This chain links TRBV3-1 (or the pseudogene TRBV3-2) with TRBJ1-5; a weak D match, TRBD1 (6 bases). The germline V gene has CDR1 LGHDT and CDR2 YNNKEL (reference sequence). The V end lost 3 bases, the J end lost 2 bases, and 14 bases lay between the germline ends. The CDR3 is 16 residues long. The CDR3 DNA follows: TGTGCCAGCAGCCACAGAACAGGGATAGGCAATCAGCCCCAGCATTTT. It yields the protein CASSHRTGIGNQPQHF.

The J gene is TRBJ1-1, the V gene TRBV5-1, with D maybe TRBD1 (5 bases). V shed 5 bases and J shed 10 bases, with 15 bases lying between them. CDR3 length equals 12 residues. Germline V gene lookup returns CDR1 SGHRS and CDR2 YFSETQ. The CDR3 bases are TGCGCCAGCAGTCCAGAACTGGGGGGAGCTTTCTTT. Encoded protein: CASSPELGGAFF. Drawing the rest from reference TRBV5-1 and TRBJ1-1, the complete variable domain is KAGVTQTPRYLIKTRGQQVTLSCSPISGHRSVSWYQQTPGQGLQFLFEYFSETQRNKGNFPGRFSGRQFSNSRSEMNVSTLELGDSALYLCASSPELGGAFFGQGTRLTVV.

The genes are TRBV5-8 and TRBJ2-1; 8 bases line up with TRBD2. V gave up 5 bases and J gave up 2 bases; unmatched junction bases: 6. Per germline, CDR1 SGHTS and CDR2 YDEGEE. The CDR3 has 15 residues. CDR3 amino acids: CASSPSGGTYNEQFF. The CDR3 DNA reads TGTGCCAGCAGTCCCAGCGGGGGAACCTACAATGAGCAGTTCTTC.

DNA of the CDR3: TGTGCCAGCAGCGCCCGACAGGGGGATGAAAAACTGTTTTTT. Translation gives CASSARQGDEKLFF. The chain is built from TRBV9 and TRBJ1-4; 9 nucleotides agree with TRBD1. Germline V gene lookup returns CDR1 SGDLS and CDR2 YYNGEE. CDR3 size: 14 residues. Trimming took 3 bases from V and 6 from J; bases not matched to a gene: 3.

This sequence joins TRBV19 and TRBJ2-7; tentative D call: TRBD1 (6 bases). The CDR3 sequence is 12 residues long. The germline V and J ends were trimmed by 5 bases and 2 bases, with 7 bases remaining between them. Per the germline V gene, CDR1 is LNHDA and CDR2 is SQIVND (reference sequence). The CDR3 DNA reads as TGTGCCAGTAGTTGGGACACCTACGAGCAGTACTTC. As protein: CASSWDTYEQYF.

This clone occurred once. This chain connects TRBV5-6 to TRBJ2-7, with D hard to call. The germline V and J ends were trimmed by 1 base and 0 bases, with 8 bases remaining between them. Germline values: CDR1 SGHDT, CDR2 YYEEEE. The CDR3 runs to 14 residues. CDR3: CASSLLDASYEQYF. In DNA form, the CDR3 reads TGTGCCAGCAGCTTGCTGGACGCCTCCTACGAGCAGTACTTC. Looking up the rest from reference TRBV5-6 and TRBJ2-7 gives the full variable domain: DAGVTQSPTHLIKTRGQQVTLRCSPKSGHDTVSWYQQALGQGPQFIFQYYEEEERQRGNFPDRFSGHQFPNYSSELNVNALLLGDSALYLCASSLLDASYEQYFGPGTRLTVT.

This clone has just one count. The CDR3 bases are TGTGCCAGCAGCCAATGGGTTCTGAACACTGAAGCTTTCTTT. It encodes CASSQWVLNTEAFF. The J gene is TRBJ1-1, the V gene TRBV3-1 (or the pseudogene TRBV3-2), with D unclear. From germline, CDR1 is LGHDT and CDR2 YNNKEL (reference sequence). The CDR3 has 14 residues. V was trimmed by 2 bases and J by 0 bases, leaving 7 bases between them.

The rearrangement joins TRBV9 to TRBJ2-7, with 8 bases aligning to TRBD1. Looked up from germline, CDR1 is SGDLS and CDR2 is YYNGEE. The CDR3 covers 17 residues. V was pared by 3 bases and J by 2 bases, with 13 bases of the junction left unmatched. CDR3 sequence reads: CASSAGQGIISPYEQYF. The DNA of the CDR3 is TGTGCCAGCAGCGCCGGACAGGGAATAATCAGTCCCTACGAGCAGTACTTC.

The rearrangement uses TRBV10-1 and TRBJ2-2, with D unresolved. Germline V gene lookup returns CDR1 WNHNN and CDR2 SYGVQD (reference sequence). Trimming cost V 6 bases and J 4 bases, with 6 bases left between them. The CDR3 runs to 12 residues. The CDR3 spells CASSHSTGELFF. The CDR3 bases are TGCGCCAGCAGCCACAGCACCGGGGAGCTGTTTTTT.